Described below is a single TCR beta chain sequence and its context. Its specificity is not known. The protocol was immunoSEQ multiplex PCR, while the TCRdb copy is restricted to in-frame clones and leaves out a portion. Among 65,000 to 75,000 clones listed, approximately 87% were seen once. The CDR3 sequence is 15 residues long. Germline loops: CDR1 SGHKS, CDR2 YYEKEE (reference sequence). Trimming shortened V by 0 bases and J by 7 bases, and 13 bases separated the two germline ends. This entry is derived from a study of OX40 agonist ivuxolimab in advanced cancers. Study observations and caveats: Expansion of clones was among the lowest in partial responders at 0.1-3.0 mg/kg.

V and J are TRBV5-5 and TRBJ1-4, with D hard to call. This TCR derives from an adult with an advanced solid tumor such as melanoma, head and neck, liver or kidney cancer. Sample: CD4+ or CD8+ T cells sorted from blood, taken in a trial of the OX40 agonist ivuxolimab. CDR3 residues: CASSLGAGSGEKLFF. The CDR3 DNA reads TGTGCCAGCAGCTTGGGGGCAGGTTCGGGTGAAAAACTGTTTTTT.